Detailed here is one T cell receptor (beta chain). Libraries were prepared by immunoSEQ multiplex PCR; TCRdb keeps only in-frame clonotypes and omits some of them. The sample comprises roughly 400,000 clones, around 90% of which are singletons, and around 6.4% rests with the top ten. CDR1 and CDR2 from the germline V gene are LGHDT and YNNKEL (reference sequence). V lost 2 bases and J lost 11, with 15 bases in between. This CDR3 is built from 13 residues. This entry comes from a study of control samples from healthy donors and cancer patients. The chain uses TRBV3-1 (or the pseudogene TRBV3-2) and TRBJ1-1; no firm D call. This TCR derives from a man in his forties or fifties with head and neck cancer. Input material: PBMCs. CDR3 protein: CASSQPLGPAAFF. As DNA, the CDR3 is TGTGCCAGCAGCCAACCGCTAGGCCCTGCCGCTTTCTTT.